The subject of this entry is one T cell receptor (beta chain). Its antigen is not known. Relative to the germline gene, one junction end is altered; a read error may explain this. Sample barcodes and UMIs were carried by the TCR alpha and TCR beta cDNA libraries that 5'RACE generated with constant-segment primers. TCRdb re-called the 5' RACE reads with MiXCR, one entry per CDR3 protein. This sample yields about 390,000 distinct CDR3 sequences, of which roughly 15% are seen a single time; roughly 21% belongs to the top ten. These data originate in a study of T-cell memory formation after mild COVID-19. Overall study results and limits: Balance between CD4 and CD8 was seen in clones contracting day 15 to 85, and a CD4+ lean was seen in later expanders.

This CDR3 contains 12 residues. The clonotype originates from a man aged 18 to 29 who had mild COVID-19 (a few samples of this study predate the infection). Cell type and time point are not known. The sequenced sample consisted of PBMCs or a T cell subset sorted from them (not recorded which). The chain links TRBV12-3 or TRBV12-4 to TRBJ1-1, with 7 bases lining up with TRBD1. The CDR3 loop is CASSILTGRCAF. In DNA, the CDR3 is TGTGCCAGCAGTATACTGACAGGGAGGTGCGCCTTT.